This T cell receptor beta chain was captured in a study of beta chain features in type 1 diabetes. All of the isolated RNA was reverse transcribed, so expressed TCRB transcripts were sequenced. Profiled with immunoSEQ multiplex PCR; TCRdb holds only in-frame clones, not every one. This table has about 16,000 clones, approximately 55% appearing once. This clone was seen more than once but under ten times. By way of CD45RO/CCR7/CD25/CD127/CD95/CD27, the CD4+ regulatory, stem cell-like memory, central memory and naive cells were sorted. Each sorted population was over 98% pure. The CDR3 extends over 15 amino acids. The J segment lost 1 base and the V segment lost 4 bases, leaving 6 bases of the junction unmatched. Germline assignment: CDR1 SNHLY and CDR2 FYNNEI.

The genes are TRBV2 and TRBJ1-1, with 7 positions matching TRBD1. Sequenced input: stem cell memory CD4+ T cells from blood. This TCR was sampled from a woman between 18 and 29 years old in good health. CDR3 sequence (DNA): TGTGCCAGCAGTGCCGACAGGGCCGGGAACACTGAAGCTTTCTTT. This codes for CASSADRAGNTEAFF.